The 7 T cell receptor beta chains presented below share a single source sample, sequenced in a study of cytomegalovirus exposure and HLA in healthy donors. Primers included in the PCR were 60 Vbeta and 13 Jbeta primers. Sequenced by immunoSEQ multiplex PCR; TCRdb stores in-frame clones only, minus some. The data show 80,000 or so clones, around 60% seen once. Sequences were obtained from PBMCs. The receptors stem from a man aged 30-40 years in good health and CMV-seropositive.

This clone was picked up a small number of times. The rearrangement joins TRBV28 to TRBJ1-2; no firm D call. Trimming pared 2 bases from V and 3 bases from J, leaving 10 bases between. The CDR3 contains 14 residues. Germline V gene lookup returns CDR1 MDHEN and CDR2 SYDVKM. DNA for the CDR3: TGTGCCAGCAGTTTAGCGGCCGAACACTATGGCTACACCTTC. Translating it yields CASSLAAEHYGYTF.

In regard to this clone: A junction boundary mismatches the germline segment, possibly from a read error. This specimen includes other DNA sequences encoding the same CDR3. The V call is TRBV18, the J call TRBJ2-7; 8 bases map to TRBD1. CDR1 and CDR2 (germline): KGHSH, LQKENI. The CDR3 runs to 15 residues. As DNA, the CDR3 is TGTGCCAGCTCGCCACAAAGGACAGGGAAGGCCGAGCAGTACTTC. Residues: CASSPQRTGKAEQYF. Full variable domain (missing parts from reference TRBV18 and TRBJ2-7): NAGVMQNPRHLVRRRGQEARLRCSPMKGHSHVYWYRQLPEEGLKFMVYLQKENIIDESGMPKERFSAEFPKEGPSILRIQQVVRGDSAAYFCASSPQRTGKAEQYFGPGTRLTVT.

This chain connects TRBV15 to TRBJ2-5; TRBD2 matches 9 bases. The V gene's germline CDR1 is LNHNV and CDR2 YYDKDF (reference sequence). V lost 0 bases and J lost 5; bases outside the gene matches: 13. CDR3 length: 18 residues. CDR3 sequence reads: CATSRDSSVAGDRETQYF. The CDR3, as DNA: TGTGCCACCAGCAGAGATTCTTCGGTAGCGGGAGATCGGGAGACCCAGTACTTC.

This chain joins TRBV12-5 and TRBJ2-5; a weak D match, TRBD1 (6 bases). The V end was cut by 5 bases, the J end by 1 base, with 11 bases between. The germline gives CDR1 LGHNT, CDR2 FRNRAP. The CDR3 contains 14 residues. The CDR3 reads CASGPGQTQETQYF. The CDR3 region has the DNA TGTGCTAGTGGTCCCGGACAGACCCAAGAGACCCAGTACTTC.

The chain employs TRBV19 and TRBJ1-5; tentatively, D is TRBD1 (6 bases). Germline lookup yields CDR1 LNHDA and CDR2 SQIVND (reference sequence). The CDR3 loop spans 13 amino acids. The V end lost 7 bases, the J end lost 5 bases, and 12 bases lay between the germline ends. CDR3 nucleotide sequence: TGTGCCAGTAATACGGACAGACATCAGCCCCAGCATTTT. It translates to CASNTDRHQPQHF.

CDR3 in amino acids: CASNGQGVETQYF. The CDR3, as DNA: TGTGCCAGCAATGGACAGGGGGTAGAGACCCAGTACTTC. The rearrangement joins TRBV6-1 to TRBJ2-5, with 10 positions matching TRBD1. Unmatched junction bases numbered 3, after V lost 7 bases and J lost 4 bases. The CDR3 is made up of 13 amino acids. Per the germline V gene, CDR1 is MNHNS and CDR2 is SASEGT.

The rearrangement joins TRBV28 to TRBJ2-7; D perhaps matches TRBD2 (5 bases). The length of the CDR3 is 16 residues. Germline lookup yields CDR1 MDHEN and CDR2 SYDVKM. The V end lost 5 bases, the J end lost 4 bases, and 21 bases lay between the germline ends. Written as DNA, the CDR3 is TGTGCCAGCAGTCCTATAGGGTCGGGGAACCCTTACGAGCAGTACTTC. The encoded protein is CASSPIGSGNPYEQYF.